This TCR beta chain emerged from a study of T cells in Graves' hyperthyroidism and ophthalmopathy. This clonotype has ten or more counts. The antigen remains undetermined. Overall study results and limits: Most thyroid-expanded clonotypes above 0.001 were also found in blood. The model predicted ophthalmopathy a median around 6.5 months before onset.

The V gene lost 2 bases and the J gene lost 7 bases, with 11 bases spanning the gap. CDR3 length equals 13 residues. Germline loops: CDR1 SGHTA, CDR2 FQGNSA. Regions amplified from RNA transcripts were the TCR beta CDR3 regions. TCR CDR3 regions were first amplified by RT-PCR with HTBI primers. Via MiXCR, TCRdb re-called the multiplex PCR reads, giving one row per CDR3 protein. The data hold 330,000 or so distinct CDR3 sequences, with 15% to 20% observed a single time. The sequence came from a woman aged 40-49 years with Graves' ophthalmopathy. The specimen was blood. The chain combines TRBV7-2 with TRBJ2-5; D gene ambiguous. For the CDR3, the DNA is TGTGCCAGCAGCTTATGGTCAGGTGGGACCCAGTACTTC. As protein: CASSLWSGGTQYF.